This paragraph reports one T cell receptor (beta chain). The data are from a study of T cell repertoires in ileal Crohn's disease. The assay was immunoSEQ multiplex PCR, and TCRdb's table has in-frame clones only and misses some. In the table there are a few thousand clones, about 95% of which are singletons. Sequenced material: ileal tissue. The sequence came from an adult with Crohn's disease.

Written as DNA, the CDR3 is TGTGCCAGCAGTTACGACCTAACAGCCCTATCAGGGGACACCATATATTTT. Translating gives CASSYDLTALSGDTIYF. This chain joins TRBV2 and TRBJ1-3; a possible D gene is TRBD1 (6 bases). Trimming stripped 5 bases from V and 8 bases from J, with 25 bases between. This CDR3 region has 17 residues. The germline V gene has CDR1 SNHLY and CDR2 FYNNEI.